Listed below are T cell receptor beta chains from one sample, sequenced in a study of blood T cell repertoires in COVID-19. Sequencing used immunoSEQ multiplex PCR; TCRdb keeps in-frame clones, though not all of them. The table has about 26,000 clones, around nine tenths seen once. The sequencing sample was made of peripheral blood. These receptors all come from a human donor in a cohort sampled during active COVID-19. CDR3s include the opening cysteine and the closing phenylalanine or tryptophan. The D gene is left open where the match is weak. The size of a clone is reported for some rows only, either as once, few or many, or as a class for expanded clones.

j_gene,v_gene,abundance,d_gene,CDR3nt,CDR3aa
TRBJ2-7,TRBV7-2,.,.,TGTGCCAGCAGCCCGTGGCTAGCCGCACACGAGCAGTACTTC,CASSPWLAAHEQYF
TRBJ1-1,TRBV3-1/TRBV3-2,.,.,TGTGCCAGCAGCCATGAAGGGGTCACTGAAGCTTTCTTT,CASSHEGVTEAFF
TRBJ2-7,TRBV7-3,.,.,TGTGCCAGCAGCTTAATTAGCAGACAGTTGAGCTCCTACGAGCAGTACTTC,CASSLISRQLSSYEQYF
TRBJ1-1,TRBV6-6,.,TRBD1,TGTGCCAGCACCAAAACAGGGGGCGTGTACACTGAAGCTTTCTTT,CASTKTGGVYTEAFF
TRBJ2-3,TRBV7-9,.,TRBD2,TGTGCCAGCAGAATAGCGGGTACTAGCACAGATACGCAGTATTTT,CASRIAGTSTDTQYF
TRBJ2-7,TRBV10-3,.,.,TGTGCCATCAGTGAGGGCAGGGGCTCCTACGAGCAGTACTTC,CAISEGRGSYEQYF
TRBJ1-4,TRBV6-5,.,.,TGTGCTACCCGGGGTTCTGAAAAACTGTTTTTT,CATRGSEKLFF
TRBJ2-3,TRBV15,.,.,TGTGCCACCAGCAGAGATGCGAATACGCAGTATTTT,CATSRDANTQYF
TRBJ2-7,TRBV7-6,once,.,TGTGCCAGCAGCCAATATGACAGCTCCTACGAGCAGTACTTC,CASSQYDSSYEQYF
TRBJ2-1,TRBV19,.,.,TGTGCCAGTCATCGGTCGGGAGTCGGAGGGAATGAGCAGTTCTTC,CASHRSGVGGNEQFF
TRBJ1-6,TRBV25-1,.,TRBD1,TGTGCCAGCAGACCTAGGACAGGGGAAAATTCACCCCTCCACTTT,CASRPRTGENSPLHF
TRBJ2-1,TRBV4-2,.,.,TGTGCCAGCAGCCGCAAGTTCGTTTTAGCGAATGAGCAGTTCTTC,CASSRKFVLANEQFF
TRBJ2-3,TRBV6-5,.,.,TGTGCCAGCAGTTACGGCGAGGGAATAGGGACAGATACGCAGTATTTT,CASSYGEGIGTDTQYF
TRBJ1-5,TRBV7-8,.,TRBD1,TGTGCCAGCAGCCCCATTTCAGGGGGCAAGCAGCCCCAGCATTTT,CASSPISGGKQPQHF
TRBJ1-6,TRBV6-1,.,.,TGTGCCAGCAGTGACGGGGGGGCGTTGTACTCACCCCTCCACTTT,CASSDGGALYSPLHF
TRBJ2-1,TRBV5-4,.,TRBD2,TGTGCCAGCAGCCGGACTAGCGGAACCTACAATGAGCAGTTCTTC,CASSRTSGTYNEQFF
TRBJ2-1,TRBV12-2,.,.,TGTGCAAGTCGCTTAGTGGGACTAGCTCCCAATGAGCAGTTCTTC,CASRLVGLAPNEQFF
TRBJ2-3,TRBV9,.,.,TGTGCCAGCAGCGATAAGCGGGGCACAGATACGCAGTATTTT,CASSDKRGTDTQYF
TRBJ2-1,TRBV5-6,.,.,TGTGCCAGCAGTGTTCCCAACAATGAGCAGTTCTTC,CASSVPNNEQFF
TRBJ1-5,TRBV27,.,TRBD1,TGTGCCAGCGGTACACCGACAGGGCTTAATCAGCCCCAGCATTTT,CASGTPTGLNQPQHF
TRBJ2-7,TRBV5-6,few,.,TGTGCCAGCAGCTTGAACAGGTACGAGCAGTACTTC,CASSLNRYEQYF
TRBJ2-1,TRBV5-1,.,TRBD2,TGCGCCAGCAGTTTGACTAGCACTCATGAGCAGTTCTTC,CASSLTSTHEQFF
TRBJ2-5,TRBV18,.,TRBD2,TGTGCCAGCTCACCTCCTAGCGGGTTTCAGACCCAGTACTTC,CASSPPSGFQTQYF
TRBJ2-5,TRBV2,.,.,TGTGCCAGCAGTGAGCTAGTTGAAGAGACCCAGTACTTC,CASSELVEETQYF
TRBJ2-1,TRBV19,.,.,TGTGCCAGTAGTATCGTAGGGGAAATGAATGAGCAGTTCTTC,CASSIVGEMNEQFF
TRBJ1-2,TRBV10-3,.,TRBD1,TGTGCCATCAGGGAGGGGACAGGGTTCGTCTATGGCTACACCTTC,CAIREGTGFVYGYTF
TRBJ1-1,TRBV13,.,.,TGTGCCAGCAGCCCCACGCAGGAGGGCCCGGGAGCTTTCTTT,CASSPTQEGPGAFF
TRBJ2-7,TRBV11-2,.,.,TGTGCCAGCAGCCCCCGGGGAATCTCCTACGAGCAGTACTTC,CASSPRGISYEQYF
TRBJ2-1,TRBV6-1,.,.,TGTGCCAGCAGTGAAGTTGTGACTACTAACAATGAGCAGTTCTTC,CASSEVVTTNNEQFF
TRBJ2-3,TRBV5-1,.,TRBD2,TGCGCCAGCAGCTGGGCTAGCGGGGGTAGAGATACGCAGTATTTT,CASSWASGGRDTQYF
TRBJ1-3,TRBV12-3/TRBV12-4,.,TRBD1,TGTGCCAGCAGAACAGGGGGAGGAAACACCATATATTTT,CASRTGGGNTIYF
TRBJ1-4,TRBV5-1,.,.,TGCGCCAGCAGCCCCTCCCCCTTAAGGAGAGCAACTAATGAAAAACTGTTTTTT,CASSPSPLRRATNEKLFF
TRBJ2-7,TRBV7-2,.,TRBD1,TGTGCCAGCAGCTTAGACCGGGGACAGAACTACGAGCAGTACTTC,CASSLDRGQNYEQYF